One and the same sample provided the 3 T cell receptor beta chains below, sequenced in a study of blood T cell repertoires in COVID-19. Profiling relied on immunoSEQ multiplex PCR, and the TCRdb table lists in-frame clones only, not all of them. The table lists under 350,000 clones, roughly 89% of them singletons. The sequenced sample was peripheral blood. The receptor set was obtained from a woman aged 25-40 years with COVID-19, enrolled during active disease.

The J gene is TRBJ1-1, the V gene TRBV2; TRBD1 might be the D (6 bases). The germline V gene has CDR1 SNHLY and CDR2 FYNNEI. CDR3 length: 14 amino acids. Trimming pared 5 bases from V and 2 bases from J, leaving 12 bases between. As DNA, the CDR3 is TGTGCCAGCAGTAAGGACAGATATAACACTGAAGCTTTCTTT. Protein product: CASSKDRYNTEAFF.

This rearrangement joins TRBV6-6 to TRBJ1-1; 7 nucleotides match TRBD1. The CDR3 extends over 12 amino acids. Germline V gene sequence: CDR1 MNHNY, CDR2 SVGAGI (reference sequence). Unmatched junction bases numbered 5, after V lost 10 bases and J lost 3 bases. CDR3 protein: CATTGEDTEAFF. The DNA for the CDR3 is TGTGCCACCACAGGGGAAGACACTGAAGCTTTCTTT.

This clone has only a few counts. Other DNA sequences from this sample encode an identical CDR3 as well. Written as DNA, the CDR3 is TGTGCCAGCAGTTTTGGAGGGAACAATCAGCCCCAGCATTTT. This gives the protein CASSFGGNNQPQHF. The chain recombines TRBV28 with TRBJ1-5; D unclear. Per germline, CDR1 MDHEN and CDR2 SYDVKM. This CDR3 has 14 amino acids. The germline V and J ends were trimmed by 3 bases and 3 bases, with 9 bases remaining between them.